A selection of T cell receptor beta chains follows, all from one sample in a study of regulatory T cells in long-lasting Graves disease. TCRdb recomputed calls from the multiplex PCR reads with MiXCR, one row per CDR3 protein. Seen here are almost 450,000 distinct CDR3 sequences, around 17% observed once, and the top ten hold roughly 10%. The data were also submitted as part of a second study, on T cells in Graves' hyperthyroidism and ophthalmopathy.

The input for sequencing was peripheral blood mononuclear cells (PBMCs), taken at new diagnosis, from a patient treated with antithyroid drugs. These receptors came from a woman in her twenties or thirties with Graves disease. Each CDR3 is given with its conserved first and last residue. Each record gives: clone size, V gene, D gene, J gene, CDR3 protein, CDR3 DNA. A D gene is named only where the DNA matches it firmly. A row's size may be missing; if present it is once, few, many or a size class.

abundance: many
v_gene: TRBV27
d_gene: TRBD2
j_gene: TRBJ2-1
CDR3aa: CASSFHLSQGLVNEQFF
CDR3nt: TGTGCCAGCAGTTTTCACCTATCACAGGGACTAGTCAATGAGCAGTTCTTC

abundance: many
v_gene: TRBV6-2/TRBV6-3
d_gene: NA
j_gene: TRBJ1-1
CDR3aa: CASSYFRMGVNTEAFF
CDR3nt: TGTGCCAGCAGTTACTTCCGAATGGGAGTGAACACTGAAGCTTTCTTT

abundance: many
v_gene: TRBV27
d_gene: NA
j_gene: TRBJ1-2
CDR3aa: CASSPLGGTTVNYGYTF
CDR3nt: TGTGCCAGCAGTCCCTTGGGAGGGACCACCGTTAACTATGGCTACACCTTC

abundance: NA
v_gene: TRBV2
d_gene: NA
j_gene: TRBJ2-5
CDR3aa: CASNNREETQYF
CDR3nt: TGTGCCAGCAATAACAGGGAAGAGACCCAGTACTTC

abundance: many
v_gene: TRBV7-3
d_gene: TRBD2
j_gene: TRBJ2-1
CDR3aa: CASSLTPGLAGGDNEQFF
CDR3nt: TGTGCCAGCAGCTTAACCCCTGGACTAGCGGGAGGGGACAATGAGCAGTTCTTC

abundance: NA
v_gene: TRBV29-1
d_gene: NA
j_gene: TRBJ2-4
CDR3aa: CSVSDAKNIQYF
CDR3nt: TGCAGCGTATCTGATGCCAAAAACATTCAGTACTTC

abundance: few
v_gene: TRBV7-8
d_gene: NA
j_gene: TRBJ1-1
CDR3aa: CASSKREGMNTEAFF
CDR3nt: TGTGCCAGCAGCAAGCGTGAAGGGATGAACACTGAAGCTTTCTTT

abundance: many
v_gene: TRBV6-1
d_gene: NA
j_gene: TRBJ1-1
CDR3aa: CATYPSGDTEAFF
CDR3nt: TGTGCCACCTACCCATCAGGGGACACTGAAGCTTTCTTT

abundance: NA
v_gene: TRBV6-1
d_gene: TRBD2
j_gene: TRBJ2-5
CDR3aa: CASLRRREGSETQYF
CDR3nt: TGTGCCAGCCTCCGAAGGCGGGAGGGATCAGAGACCCAGTACTTC

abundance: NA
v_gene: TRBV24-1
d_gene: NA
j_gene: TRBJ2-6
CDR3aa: CATSAPASSGANVLTF
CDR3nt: TGTGCCACCAGTGCCCCGGCCAGCTCTGGGGCCAACGTCCTGACTTTC

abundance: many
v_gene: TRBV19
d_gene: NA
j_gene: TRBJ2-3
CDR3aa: CASSIGPPGGGTDTQYF
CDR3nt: TGTGCCAGTAGTATAGGACCCCCAGGAGGAGGGACAGATACGCAGTATTTT

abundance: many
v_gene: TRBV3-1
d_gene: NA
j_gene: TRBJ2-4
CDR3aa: CASSPYGGLLAKNIQYF
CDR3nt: TGTGCCAGCAGCCCCTACGGGGGCCTATTAGCCAAAAACATTCAGTACTTC

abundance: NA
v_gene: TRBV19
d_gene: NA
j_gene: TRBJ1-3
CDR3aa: CASSLTGSRAGTGNTIYF
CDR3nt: TGTGCCAGTAGTCTGACAGGTTCCCGAGCCGGAACTGGAAACACCATATATTTT

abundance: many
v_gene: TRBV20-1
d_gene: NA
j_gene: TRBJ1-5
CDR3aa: CSARGLDQPQHF
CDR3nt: TGCAGTGCTAGAGGTTTGGATCAGCCCCAGCATTTT

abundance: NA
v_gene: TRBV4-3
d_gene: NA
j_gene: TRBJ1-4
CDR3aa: CASSQDSSHATNEKLFF
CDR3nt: TGCGCCAGCAGCCAAGATTCATCCCATGCAACTAATGAAAAACTGTTTTTT

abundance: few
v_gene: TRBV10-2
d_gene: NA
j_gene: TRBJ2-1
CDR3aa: CASSESGGGSYNEQFF
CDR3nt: TGCGCCAGCAGTGAGTCGGGAGGAGGCTCCTACAATGAGCAGTTCTTC

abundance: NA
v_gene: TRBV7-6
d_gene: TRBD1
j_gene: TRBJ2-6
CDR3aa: CASSFTTGGSTGANVLTF
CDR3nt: TGTGCCAGCAGCTTCACGACAGGGGGAAGTACTGGGGCCAACGTCCTGACTTTC

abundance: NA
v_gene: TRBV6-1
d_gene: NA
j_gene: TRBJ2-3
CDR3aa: CASRPGATDTQYF
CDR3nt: TGTGCCAGCAGGCCAGGGGCCACAGATACGCAGTATTTT

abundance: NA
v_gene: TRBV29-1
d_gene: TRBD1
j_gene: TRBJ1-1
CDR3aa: CSVQTGGDTEAFF
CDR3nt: TGCAGCGTGCAGACAGGGGGCGATACTGAAGCTTTCTTT

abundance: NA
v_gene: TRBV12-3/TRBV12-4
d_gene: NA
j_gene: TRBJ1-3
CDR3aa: CASSTQGTGNTIYF
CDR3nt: TGTGCCAGCAGTACTCAGGGGACCGGAAACACCATATATTTT

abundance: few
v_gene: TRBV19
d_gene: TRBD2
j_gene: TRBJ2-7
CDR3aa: CASSLSSGILYEQYF
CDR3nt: TGTGCCAGTAGTCTATCCAGCGGGATCCTCTACGAGCAGTACTTC

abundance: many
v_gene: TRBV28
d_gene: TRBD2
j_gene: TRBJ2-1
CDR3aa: CASSEPGLANNEQFF
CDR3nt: TGTGCCAGCAGTGAACCGGGACTAGCCAACAATGAGCAGTTCTTC

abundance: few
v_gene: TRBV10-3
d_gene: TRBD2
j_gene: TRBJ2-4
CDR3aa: CAISESIGLAGTLAKNIQYF
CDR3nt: TGTGCCATCAGTGAGTCAATCGGTCTAGCGGGGACCCTAGCCAAAAACATTCAGTACTTC

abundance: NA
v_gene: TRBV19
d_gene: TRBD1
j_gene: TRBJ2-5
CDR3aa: CASSIRGRGETQYF
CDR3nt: TGTGCCAGTAGTATCAGGGGGCGCGGGGAGACCCAGTACTTC

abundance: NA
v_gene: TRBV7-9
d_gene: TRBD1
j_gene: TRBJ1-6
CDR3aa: CASSLGQGANNSPLHF
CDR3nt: TGTGCCAGCAGTTTGGGACAGGGGGCGAATAATTCACCCCTCCACTTT

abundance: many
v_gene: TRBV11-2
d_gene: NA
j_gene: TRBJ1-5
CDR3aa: CASSLDRAQPQHF
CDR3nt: TGTGCCAGCAGCTTAGATCGGGCTCAGCCCCAGCATTTT

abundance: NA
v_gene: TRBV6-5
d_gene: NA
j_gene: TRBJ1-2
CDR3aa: CASSYLSRADYGYTF
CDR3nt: TGTGCCAGCAGTTACTTAAGCCGGGCCGACTATGGCTACACCTTC

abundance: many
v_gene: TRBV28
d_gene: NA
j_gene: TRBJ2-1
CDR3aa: CASSLLWVNYNEQFF
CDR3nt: TGTGCCAGCAGTTTATTATGGGTTAACTACAATGAGCAGTTCTTC

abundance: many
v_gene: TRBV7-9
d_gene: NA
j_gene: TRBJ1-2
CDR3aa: CASSPSGTTNYGYTF
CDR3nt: TGTGCCAGCAGTCCCTCCGGGACAACTAACTATGGCTACACCTTC

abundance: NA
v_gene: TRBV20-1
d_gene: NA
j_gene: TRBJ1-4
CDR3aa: CSALDVFRANEKLFF
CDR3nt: TGCAGTGCCTTAGATGTGTTCAGGGCGAATGAAAAACTGTTTTTT

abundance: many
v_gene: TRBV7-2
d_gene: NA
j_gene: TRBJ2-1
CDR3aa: CASSLGSEGVALWRIYNEQFF
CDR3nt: TGTGCCAGCAGCTTAGGGTCGGAGGGGGTTGCCCTGTGGCGGATCTACAATGAGCAGTTCTTC

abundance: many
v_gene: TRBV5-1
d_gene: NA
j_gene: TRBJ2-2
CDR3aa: CASSLTATTNTGELFF
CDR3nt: TGCGCCAGCAGCTTGACAGCTACTACGAACACCGGGGAGCTGTTTTTT

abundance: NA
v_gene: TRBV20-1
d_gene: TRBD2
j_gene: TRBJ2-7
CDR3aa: CSAPSTSGAYEQYF
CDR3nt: TGCAGTGCCCCATCGACTAGCGGAGCCTACGAGCAGTACTTC

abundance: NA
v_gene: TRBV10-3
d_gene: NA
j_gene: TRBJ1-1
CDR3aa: CAISGPGPDNTEAFF
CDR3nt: TGTGCCATCAGTGGCCCCGGACCCGATAACACTGAAGCTTTCTTT

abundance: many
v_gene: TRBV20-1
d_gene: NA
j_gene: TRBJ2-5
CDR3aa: CSARDVQGWHRGQETQYF
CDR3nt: TGCAGTGCTAGAGATGTGCAGGGTTGGCACCGGGGGCAAGAGACCCAGTACTTC

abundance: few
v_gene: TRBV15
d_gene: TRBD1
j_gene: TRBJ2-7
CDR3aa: CATSWDRAYEQYF
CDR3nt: TGTGCCACCAGCTGGGACAGAGCCTACGAGCAGTACTTC

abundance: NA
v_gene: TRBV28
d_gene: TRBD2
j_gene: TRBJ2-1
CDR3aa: CASSLGLGGSEQFF
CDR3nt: TGTGCCAGCAGTTTGGGACTAGGAGGGAGTGAGCAGTTCTTC

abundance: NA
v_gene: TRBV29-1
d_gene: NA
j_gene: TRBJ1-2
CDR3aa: CSVEPYYGYTF
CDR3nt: TGCAGCGTCGAACCCTACTATGGCTACACCTTC

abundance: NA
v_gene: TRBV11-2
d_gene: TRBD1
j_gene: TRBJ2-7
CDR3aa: CASSLVGTGLSSSYEQYF
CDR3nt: TGTGCCAGCAGCTTAGTGGGGACAGGCCTATCGAGCTCCTACGAGCAGTACTTC

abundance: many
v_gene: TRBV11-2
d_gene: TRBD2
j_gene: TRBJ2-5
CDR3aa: CASRPNLGGETQYF
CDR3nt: TGTGCCAGCAGGCCGAATCTGGGGGGGGAGACCCAGTACTTC

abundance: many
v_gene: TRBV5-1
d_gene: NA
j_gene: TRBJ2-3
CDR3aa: CASSLAGDADTQYF
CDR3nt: TGCGCCAGCAGCTTGGCTGGGGACGCCGATACGCAGTATTTT

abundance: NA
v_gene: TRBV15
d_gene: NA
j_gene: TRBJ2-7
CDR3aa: CATSRDVDSYEQYF
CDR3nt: TGTGCCACCAGCAGAGATGTCGATAGCTACGAGCAGTACTTC

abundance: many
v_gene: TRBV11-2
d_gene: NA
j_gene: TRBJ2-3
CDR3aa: CASSLVQNTDTQYF
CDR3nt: TGTGCCAGCAGCTTAGTACAGAACACAGATACGCAGTATTTT

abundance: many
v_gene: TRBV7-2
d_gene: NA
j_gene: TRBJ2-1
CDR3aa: CASGGNVWNEQFF
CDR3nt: TGTGCCAGCGGCGGGAATGTATGGAATGAGCAGTTCTTC

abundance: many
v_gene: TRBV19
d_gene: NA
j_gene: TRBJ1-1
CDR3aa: CATSDTEETEAFF
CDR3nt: TGTGCCACCTCGGACACGGAGGAGACTGAAGCTTTCTTT

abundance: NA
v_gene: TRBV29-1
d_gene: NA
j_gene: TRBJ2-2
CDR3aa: CSVENRGGRNTGELFF
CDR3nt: TGCAGCGTTGAGAACCGAGGAGGGCGGAACACCGGGGAGCTGTTTTTT

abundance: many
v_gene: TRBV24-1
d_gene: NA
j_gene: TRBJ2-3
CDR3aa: CATSDYRVTDTQYF
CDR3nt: TGTGCCACCAGTGATTACAGGGTAACAGATACGCAGTATTTT

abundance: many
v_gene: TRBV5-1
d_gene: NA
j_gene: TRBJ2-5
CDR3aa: CASNTPDSQETQYF
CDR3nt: TGCGCCAGCAACACACCGGACTCCCAAGAGACCCAGTACTTC

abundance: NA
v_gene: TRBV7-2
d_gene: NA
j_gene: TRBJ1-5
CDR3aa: CASSRSGANQPQHF
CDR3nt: TGTGCCAGCAGCCGATCCGGGGCCAATCAGCCCCAGCATTTT

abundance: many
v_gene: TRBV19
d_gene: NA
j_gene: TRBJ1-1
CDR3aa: CASNQQGEAFF
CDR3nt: TGTGCCAGTAACCAACAGGGAGAAGCTTTCTTT

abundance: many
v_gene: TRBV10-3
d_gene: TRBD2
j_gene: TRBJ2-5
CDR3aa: CAISRLAGVSYQETQYF
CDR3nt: TGTGCCATCAGCCGACTAGCGGGAGTCTCCTACCAAGAGACCCAGTACTTC

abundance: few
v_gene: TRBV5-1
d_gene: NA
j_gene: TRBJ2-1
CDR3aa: CASSLWWGNNEQFF
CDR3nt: TGCGCCAGCAGCTTGTGGTGGGGAAACAATGAGCAGTTCTTC